The 26 T cell receptor beta chains listed next were all sequenced from one sample in a study of T-cell memory formation after mild COVID-19. Each CDR3 protein is one row after TCRdb ran MiXCR on the 5' RACE reads. The sample shows 300,000 to 400,000 distinct CDR3 sequences, about a sixth of them seen only once. The sequencing input was PBMCs or a T cell subset sorted from them (not recorded which). Source of these receptors: a man aged 18 to 35 who had mild COVID-19 (a few samples of this study predate the infection). Cell type and time point are not known.

This chain connects TRBV7-9 to TRBJ1-5; tentatively, D is TRBD1 (6 bases). Per the germline V gene, CDR1 is SEHNR and CDR2 is FQNEAQ (reference sequence). The CDR3 is 15 amino acids. Trimming shortened V by 5 bases and J by 2 bases, and 13 bases separated the two germline ends. CDR3 residues: CASSPGGGRNQPQHF. CDR3 DNA sequence: TGTGCCAGCAGCCCCGGGGGGGGCCGCAATCAGCCCCAGCATTTT.

The CDR3: CASSLVVPTDGYTF. CDR3 coding DNA: TGCGCCAGCAGCTTGGTGGTCCCAACCGATGGCTACACCTTC. The rearrangement links TRBV5-1 to TRBJ1-2; D not resolved. The CDR3 is 14 amino acids. CDR1 is SGHRS and CDR2 is YFSETQ in the germline V gene. V was pared by 0 bases and J by 6 bases, with 12 bases between. Filled out from reference TRBV5-1 and TRBJ1-2, the complete variable domain reads KAGVTQTPRYLIKTRGQQVTLSCSPISGHRSVSWYQQTPGQGLQFLFEYFSETQRNKGNFPGRFSGRQFSNSRSEMNVSTLELGDSALYLCASSLVVPTDGYTFGSGTRLTVV.

V is TRBV24-1 and J is TRBJ2-1, with TRBD1 matching 9 bases. The CDR3 runs to 16 residues. After removal of 4 bases from V and 4 bases from J, the junction contained 7 bases not matched to a gene. The V gene's germline CDR1 is KGHDR and CDR2 SFDVKD. The CDR3 spells CATSDPRQGDYNEQFF. Here the CDR3 DNA reads TGTGCCACCAGTGACCCTCGACAGGGGGATTACAATGAGCAGTTCTTC.

This chain joins TRBV25-1 and TRBJ2-2; D unclear. The CDR3 has 15 residues. V lost 4 bases, J lost 4 bases, and 13 bases lay in between. Germline lookup yields CDR1 MGHDK and CDR2 SYGVNS. The CDR3 DNA is TGTGCCAGCAGTGCCCAGAGTGTGGCCACCGGGGAGCTGTTTTTT. As protein: CASSAQSVATGELFF.

The chain employs TRBV7-9 and TRBJ2-7, with 7 bases that match TRBD1. The V gene end was trimmed by 5 bases and the J gene end by 7 bases; junction bases not matched to a gene: 8. The length of the CDR3 is 13 residues. The germline gives CDR1 SEHNR, CDR2 FQNEAQ (reference sequence). The CDR3 region has the DNA TGTGCCAGCAGCCCCAGACAGGGCGAGGAGCAGTACGTC. Protein: CASSPRQGEEQYV.

The chain couples TRBV6-6 to TRBJ2-3; 9 bases line up with TRBD2. The germline gives CDR1 MNHNY, CDR2 SVGAGI (reference sequence). This CDR3 is 17 amino acids long. Trimming at V came to 0 bases and at J to 1 base, leaving 5 bases not matched to a gene. CDR3 coding DNA: TGTGCCAGCAGTTACTCAGGTTTAGCGGGGGGCACAGATACGCAGTATTTT. Protein: CASSYSGLAGGTDTQYF.

This clonotype was observed a few times. The chain couples TRBV6-1 to TRBJ1-5; D not certain. Germline V lookup: CDR1 MNHNS, CDR2 SASEGT. The germline V and J ends were trimmed by 3 bases and 3 bases, with 15 bases remaining between them. The CDR3 is made up of 16 amino acids. The CDR3 DNA reads TGTGCCAGCAGTGACCAACACCGGGTCCCCAATCAGCCCCAGCATTTT. Its translation: CASSDQHRVPNQPQHF.

V is TRBV5-1 and J is TRBJ1-2; D remains unclear. There are 14 residues in the CDR3. The V gene lost 2 bases and the J gene lost 0 bases, with 8 bases spanning the gap. From germline, CDR1 is SGHRS and CDR2 YFSETQ. Here the CDR3 DNA reads TGCGCCAGCAGCTTCCTCCGTTCTAACTATGGCTACACCTTC. Translating gives CASSFLRSNYGYTF.

The chain employs TRBV5-1 and TRBJ1-2; D remains ambiguous. This CDR3 spans 12 amino acids. The germline V gene encodes CDR1 SGHRS and CDR2 YFSETQ. V was pared by 0 bases and J by 6 bases, with 6 bases between. CDR3 DNA: TGCGCCAGCAGCTTGGAATATGATGGCTACACCTTC. It encodes CASSLEYDGYTF.

This clonotype was counted ten times or more. The chain has TRBV18 and TRBJ1-2; TRBD1 matches 7 bases. Germline CDR1 KGHSH, CDR2 LQKENI. This CDR3 comprises 13 residues. The ends lost 2 bases at V and 7 bases at J; junction bases unmatched: 4. The CDR3 reads CASSPERGLGYTF. In DNA, the CDR3 is TGTGCCAGCTCACCAGAAAGGGGGCTTGGCTACACCTTC.

This sequence joins TRBV4-3 and TRBJ2-1; 7 nucleotides align to TRBD2. CDR1 and CDR2 from the germline V gene are LGHNA and YSLEER. Losses at the gene ends were 4 bases for V and 3 bases for J; bases not matched to a gene: 6. The CDR3 has 15 residues. The chain's CDR3 is CASSPRGTNYNEQFF. In DNA, the CDR3 is TGCGCCAGCAGCCCGCGGGGGACTAACTACAATGAGCAGTTCTTC.

This clonotype has just a few counts. V and J are TRBV24-1 and TRBJ2-3; D tentatively fits TRBD1 or TRBD2 (5 bases each). Looked up from germline, CDR1 is KGHDR and CDR2 is SFDVKD. This CDR3 region has 15 residues. V was clipped by 5 bases and J by 0 bases, with 11 bases between them. The CDR3, as DNA: TGTGCCACCAGTGGCTGGGGACCTAGCACAGATACGCAGTATTTT. Translating it yields CATSGWGPSTDTQYF.

At least ten counts were recorded for this clonotype. The rearrangement joins TRBV15 to TRBJ2-1; D remains ambiguous. Germline CDR1 reads LNHNV; CDR2 reads YYDKDF (reference sequence). The CDR3 has 11 residues. Trimming shortened V by 1 base and J by 9 bases, and 4 bases separated the two germline ends. This chain's CDR3 is CATSRVGEQFF. CDR3 nucleotides: TGTGCCACCAGCAGAGTTGGTGAGCAGTTCTTC.

This sequence joins TRBV9 and TRBJ2-1; D gene uncertain. V was clipped by 0 bases and J by 7 bases, with 5 bases between them. CDR1 and CDR2 from the germline V gene are SGDLS and YYNGEE. This CDR3 region has 12 residues. The CDR3 nucleotides are TGTGCCAGCAGCGTAGGCAGTAATGAGCAGTTCTTC. Protein sequence: CASSVGSNEQFF.

The rearrangement uses TRBV10-3 and TRBJ2-7; D perhaps matches TRBD1 (6 bases). This CDR3 is built from 13 residues. Germline lookup yields CDR1 ENHRY and CDR2 SYGVKD. Trimming removed 1 base at V and 5 bases at J, with 9 bases between. The CDR3 DNA reads as TGTGCCATCAGTGAGTTCAGGGACAACGAGCAGTACTTC. It translates to CAISEFRDNEQYF.

This clonotype was seen repeatedly, ten times or more. This chain connects TRBV9 to TRBJ2-3, with 7 bases matching TRBD2. The V segment lost 3 bases and the J segment 3 bases; nucleotides outside the gene matches: 4. The CDR3 loop spans 14 amino acids. The germline V gene has CDR1 SGDLS and CDR2 YYNGEE. The CDR3 region is CASSAAGSTDTQYF. Written as DNA, the CDR3 is TGTGCCAGCAGCGCAGCGGGATCTACAGATACGCAGTATTTT.

V and J are TRBV7-2 and TRBJ2-7; D may be TRBD1 (6 bases). CDR1 and CDR2 (germline): SGHTA, FQGNSA. The V end was cut by 5 bases, the J end by 3 bases, with 14 bases between. The CDR3 consists of 14 residues. The CDR3 DNA reads as TGTGCCAGCAGCGCAGCTACAGGGAACTACGAGCAGTACGTC. Its protein product is CASSAATGNYEQYV.

J is TRBJ1-5 and V is TRBV7-2, with a weak D call TRBD1 (5 bases). This CDR3 region has 13 residues. V lost 10 bases and J 7 bases, leaving 17 bases between the germline ends. Germline V lookup: CDR1 SGHTA, CDR2 FQGNSA. The CDR3 nucleotides are TGTGCCATCACCGCGGGGCCTCGCCAGCCCCAGCATTTT. This codes for CAITAGPRQPQHF.

This chain connects TRBV7-3 to TRBJ2-6; the D gene could be TRBD1 or TRBD2 (5 bases each). Germline-derived CDR1 and CDR2 are SGHTA and FQGTGA. The CDR3 totals 17 residues. V lost 0 bases and J 0 bases, leaving 9 bases between the germline ends. DNA of the CDR3: TGTGCCAGCAGCTTAACAAGGGGAGTCTCTGGGGCCAACGTCCTGACTTTC. As protein: CASSLTRGVSGANVLTF.

This clonotype showed up just a few times. The chain joins TRBV7-9 to TRBJ2-5, with 10 nucleotides matching TRBD2. Germline loops: CDR1 SEHNR, CDR2 FQNEAQ (reference sequence). The CDR3 is 14 amino acids. V was clipped by 5 bases and J by 5 bases; unmatched bases: 5. CDR3 nucleotide sequence: TGTGCCAGCAGCCGGGTTAGCGGGGGGGAGACCCAGTACTTC. Translating it yields CASSRVSGGETQYF.

This clonotype was counted a few times. The CDR3 is CASSQDPSIYNEQFF. As DNA, the CDR3 is TGCGCCAGCAGCCAAGATCCGAGTATATACAATGAGCAGTTCTTC. The V call is TRBV4-3, the J call TRBJ2-1; D is unclear. The germline gives CDR1 LGHNA, CDR2 YSLEER. The V end lost 0 bases, the J end lost 4 bases, and 10 bases lay between the germline ends. The CDR3 is 15 amino acids.

The V gene is TRBV10-1, the J gene TRBJ2-1; TRBD2 matches 7 bases. The junction had 10 bases not matched to a gene; V was cut back by 2 bases and J by 15 bases. CDR1 WNHNN and CDR2 SYGVQD come from the germline V gene (reference sequence). The CDR3 loop spans 13 amino acids. The DNA for the CDR3 is TGCGCCAGCAGTGAGACGCTTGGGACTACCTTGTTCTTC. This encodes CASSETLGTTLFF.

This clonotype was counted only a few times. This chain joins TRBV7-2 and TRBJ2-7; weak D call: TRBD2 (7 bases). The germline V and J ends were trimmed by 7 bases and 5 bases, with 24 bases remaining between them. This CDR3 spans 16 amino acids. Germline loops: CDR1 SGHTA, CDR2 FQGNSA. CDR3 sequence (DNA): TGTGCCAGCACCCCGCGGGGAAGGCGGGGGCGGGACGAGCAGTACTTC. Its translation is CASTPRGRRGRDEQYF.

This chain uses TRBV15 with TRBJ2-7, with D possibly TRBD1 on 6 matching bases. The germline V and J ends were trimmed by 5 bases and 5 bases, with 16 bases remaining between them. The CDR3 runs 14 residues. Germline V lookup: CDR1 LNHNV, CDR2 YYDKDF (reference sequence). The CDR3 region is CATSPRQGSDEQYF. The CDR3 DNA reads TGTGCCACCAGCCCCCGCCAGGGGAGCGACGAGCAGTACTTC.

At least ten counts were recorded for this clonotype. This chain links TRBV5-1 with TRBJ2-1; 13 bases line up with TRBD2. Germline V gives CDR1 SGHRS, CDR2 YFSETQ. This CDR3 has 17 residues. V was pared by 4 bases and J by 4 bases, with 8 bases of the junction left unmatched. Here the CDR3 reads CASSVGTSGELYNEQFF. The CDR3 DNA sequence: TGCGCCAGCAGCGTCGGGACTAGCGGGGAACTTTACAATGAGCAGTTCTTC.

This chain uses TRBV5-1 with TRBJ2-3; possibly TRBD2 for D (5 bases). V gave up 4 bases and J gave up 2 bases, with 11 bases separating them. The CDR3 totals 14 residues. The germline gives CDR1 SGHRS, CDR2 YFSETQ. The CDR3 DNA sequence: TGCGCCAGCAGCCCGGACTGGAACACAGATACGCAGTATTTT. This gives the protein CASSPDWNTDTQYF.